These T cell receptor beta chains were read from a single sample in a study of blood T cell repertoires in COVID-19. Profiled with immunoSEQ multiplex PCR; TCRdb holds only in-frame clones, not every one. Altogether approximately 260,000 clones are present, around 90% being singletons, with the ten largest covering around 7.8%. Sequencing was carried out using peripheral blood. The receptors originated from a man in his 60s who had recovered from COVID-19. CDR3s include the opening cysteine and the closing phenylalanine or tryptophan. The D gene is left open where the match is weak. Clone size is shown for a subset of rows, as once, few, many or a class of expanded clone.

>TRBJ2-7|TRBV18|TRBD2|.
TGTGCCAGCTCACCTGGACTAGCGGGGGGAGGGTCCTACGAGCAGTACTTC
CASSPGLAGGGSYEQYF
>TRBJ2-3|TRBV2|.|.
TGTGCCAGCAGTGAAGGGCGGGGCACAGATACGCAGTATTTT
CASSEGRGTDTQYF
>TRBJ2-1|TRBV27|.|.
TGTGCCAGCACCAACCAAGGGAGCTCCTACAATGAGCAGTTCTTC
CASTNQGSSYNEQFF
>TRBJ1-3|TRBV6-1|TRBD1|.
TGTGCCAGCAGTGACACCGACAGGGCTTGGGGAAACACCATATATTTT
CASSDTDRAWGNTIYF
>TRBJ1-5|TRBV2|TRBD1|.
TGTGCCAGCAGTGAGACAGGGCTCCACGGGGGGCCCCAGCATTTT
CASSETGLHGGPQHF
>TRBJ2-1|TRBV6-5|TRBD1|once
TGTGCCAGCAGTTACACGGACAGGGCTGGCGAGCAGTTCTTC
CASSYTDRAGEQFF
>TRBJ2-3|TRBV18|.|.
TGTGCCAGCTCGATGGCGGGGCCTGGATTTACCACAGATACGCAGTATTTT
CASSMAGPGFTTDTQYF
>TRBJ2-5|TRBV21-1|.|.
TGTGCCAGCAGCAAAGCGCTCCCCGGGGATAGCCAAGAGACCCAGTACTTC
CASSKALPGDSQETQYF
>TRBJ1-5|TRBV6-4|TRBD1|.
TGTGCCAGCTTCAGAAGAGGGACAGGGGGCGCAAGAGGCGGTCAGCCCCAGCATTTT
CASFRRGTGGARGGQPQHF
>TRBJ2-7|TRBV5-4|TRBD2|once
TGTGCCAGCAGCCCCGTAGCTAGCGGAAACTACGAGCAGTACTTC
CASSPVASGNYEQYF
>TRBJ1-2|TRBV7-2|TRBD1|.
TGTGCCAGCAGCTCCAAGGCCGGGACAGGATATGGCTACACCTTC
CASSSKAGTGYGYTF
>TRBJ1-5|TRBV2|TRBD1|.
TGTGCCAGCAGTGAAGAGGGGACAGGCAATCAGCCCCAGCATTTT
CASSEEGTGNQPQHF
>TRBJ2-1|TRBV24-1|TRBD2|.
TGTGCCACCAGTGAGCGGACTAGCGGGGGTGACTACAATGAGCAGTTCTTC
CATSERTSGGDYNEQFF
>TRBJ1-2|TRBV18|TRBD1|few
TGTGCCAGCTCAACAATAGGGACAGGGGAACAAGGCTACACCTTC
CASSTIGTGEQGYTF
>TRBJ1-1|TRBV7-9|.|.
TGTGCCAGCAGCACCTCCCCCAGGACTGAAGCTTTCTTT
CASSTSPRTEAFF
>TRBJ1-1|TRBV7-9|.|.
TGTGCCAGCAGCTTTTCCCGGGATAAAAACACTGAAGCTTTCTTT
CASSFSRDKNTEAFF
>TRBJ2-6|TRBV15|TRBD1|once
TGTGCCACCTTAATGGACAGGGGGCTCCTGGTTGGGGCCAACGTCCTGACTTTC
CATLMDRGLLVGANVLTF
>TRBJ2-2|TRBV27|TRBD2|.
TGTGCCAGCACGCGGGGGGGCCTCACCGGGGAGCTGTTTTTT
CASTRGGLTGELFF
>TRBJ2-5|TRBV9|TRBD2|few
TGTGCCAGCAGCCCACGACTAGCGGGGGCGGGGGAGACCCAGTACTTC
CASSPRLAGAGETQYF
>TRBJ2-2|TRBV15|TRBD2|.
TGTGCCACCAGCCCTAGCGGGGGGGCCTCCGGGGAGCTGTTTTTT
CATSPSGGASGELFF
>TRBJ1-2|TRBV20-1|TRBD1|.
TGCAGTGCCCAGGGGGGCCATGGCTACACCTTC
CSAQGGHGYTF
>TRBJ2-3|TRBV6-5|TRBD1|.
TGTGCCAGCAGTTATTCCGGGACAGCCACAGATACGCAGTATTTT
CASSYSGTATDTQYF
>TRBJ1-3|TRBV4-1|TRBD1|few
TGCGCCAGCAGCCAAGCTCATCAGACAGGGAGTTTAGGAAACACCATATATTTT
CASSQAHQTGSLGNTIYF
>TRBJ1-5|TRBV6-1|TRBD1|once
TGTGCCAGCAGTGAAAGGAGGGACAGGGGCAATCAGCCCCAGCATTTT
CASSERRDRGNQPQHF
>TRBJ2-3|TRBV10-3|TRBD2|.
TGTGCCATCAGTGTAACTAGCGGGGGGGCCACAGATACGCAGTATTTT
CAISVTSGGATDTQYF